This T cell receptor (beta chain) was captured in a study of somatic mutations in cytotoxic T cells in rheumatoid arthritis. Study information: Collection of patient blood (over 26 ml EDTA) took place right after diagnosis, before any treatment.

Details on this clone: Its antigen is undetermined.

General observations from the study: Unknown were the antigen targets of the expanded CD8+ clones.

The CDR3 contains 13 residues. Trimming removed 7 bases at V and 2 bases at J, with 12 bases between. CDR1 and CDR2 from the germline V gene are ENHRY and SYGVKD. The method was immunoSEQ multiplex PCR; TCRdb's version includes in-frame clones alone and lacks a portion of them. Here the sample spans roughly 20,000 clones, 65% to 70% being singletons. This TCR was recovered from an adult with rheumatoid arthritis. The rearrangement uses TRBV10-3 and TRBJ2-7, with D possibly being TRBD2 (6 bases). Sequencing input: CD8+ T cells sorted from blood. In nucleotides, the CDR3 is TGTGCCATCACGGAGGGCCCGCCCTACGAGCAGTACTTC. Translated, it gives CAITEGPPYEQYF.